This T cell receptor (beta chain) was documented in a study of blood T cells in healthy people across ages. Through a sample-barcoded 5' primer and a J-beta primer mix, a second PCR was run for roughly 6 to 12 cycles. Using its own MiXCR run on the 5' RACE reads, TCRdb lists one record per CDR3 protein. The sample has 1.8 million or so distinct CDR3 sequences; around 40% are singletons. The count of this clonotype is one. At one end the junction does not follow the germline gene, possibly because of a read error. Sequencing was performed on blood. This receptor was taken from a human donor in good health.

The CDR3 coding sequence is TGTGCCGCCAGCAGGAAACAGGGTATCACAGATACGCAGTATTTT. It encodes CAASRKQGITDTQYF. This chain joins TRBV15 and TRBJ2-3, with D possibly TRBD1 on 6 matching bases. Germline V gives CDR1 LNHNV, CDR2 YYDKDF (reference sequence). The CDR3 sequence is 15 residues long.